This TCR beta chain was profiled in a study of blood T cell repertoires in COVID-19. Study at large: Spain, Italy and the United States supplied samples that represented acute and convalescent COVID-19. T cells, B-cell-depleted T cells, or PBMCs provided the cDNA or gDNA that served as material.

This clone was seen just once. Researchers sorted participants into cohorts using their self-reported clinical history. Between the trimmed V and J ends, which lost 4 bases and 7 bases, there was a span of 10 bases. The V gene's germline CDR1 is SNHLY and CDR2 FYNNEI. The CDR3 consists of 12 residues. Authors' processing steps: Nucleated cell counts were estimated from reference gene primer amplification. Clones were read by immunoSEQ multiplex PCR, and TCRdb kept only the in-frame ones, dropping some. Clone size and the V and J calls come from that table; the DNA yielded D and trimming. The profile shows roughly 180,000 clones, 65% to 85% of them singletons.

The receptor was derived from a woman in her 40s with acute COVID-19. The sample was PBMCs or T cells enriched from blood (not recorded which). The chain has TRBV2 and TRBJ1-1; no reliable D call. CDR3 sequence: CASSGDGGEAFF. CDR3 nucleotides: TGTGCCAGCAGTGGAGACGGAGGTGAAGCTTTCTTT.